Each of the 13 T cell receptor beta chains below was sequenced from the same sample in a study of a mutant IDH1 vaccine in newly diagnosed glioma. No antigens are known for them. Profiled with immunoSEQ multiplex PCR; TCRdb holds only in-frame clones, not every one. The data show around 62,000 clones, with 70% to 90% seen just once and approximately 2% held by the top ten. Described time point: week 11, during vaccination. Vaccination used 300 ug of mutant IDH1 20-mer peptide per dose, with topical imiquimod. Sample: PBMCs, taken from a glioma patient whose treatment included an IDH1 peptide vaccine. These receptors originate from a man aged 40-55 years with glioma.

This chain uses TRBV2 with TRBJ1-3; no clear D. The V gene's germline CDR1 is SNHLY and CDR2 FYNNEI. This CDR3 contains 15 residues. V dropped 3 bases and J dropped 0 bases, with 9 bases sitting between them. Here the CDR3 DNA reads TGTGCCAGCAGTGAGAGGACCTTCTCTGGAAACACCATATATTTT. Protein: CASSERTFSGNTIYF.

This chain joins TRBV4-2 and TRBJ2-1; 9 nucleotides agree with TRBD2. Germline V gene sequence: CDR1 LGHNA, CDR2 YNFKEQ. V lost 0 bases to trimming and J lost 0 bases; unmatched junction nucleotides: 15. CDR3 length equals 21 residues. The CDR3 loop reads CASSQDWSRAGGGLSYNEQFF. The CDR3 DNA follows: TGTGCCAGCAGCCAAGATTGGTCCCGAGCGGGGGGCGGGCTCTCCTACAATGAGCAGTTCTTC.

The V call is TRBV5-1, the J call TRBJ2-1; 7 positions agree with TRBD2. The length of the CDR3 is 14 residues. Germline V gene lookup returns CDR1 SGHRS and CDR2 YFSETQ. After removal of 5 bases from V and 5 bases from J, the junction contained 7 bases not matched to a gene. CDR3 region: CASRPWTSDNEQFF. CDR3 coding DNA: TGCGCCAGCAGACCATGGACTAGTGACAATGAGCAGTTCTTC.

V and J are TRBV13 and TRBJ1-1, with a possible D match to TRBD1 (6 bases). CDR3 length equals 15 residues. Trimming removed 1 base from V and 1 base from J, with 10 bases in between. Germline V lookup: CDR1 PRHDT, CDR2 FYEKMQ (reference sequence). This CDR3 reads CASSLEQGRNTEAFF. In nucleotides, the CDR3 is TGTGCCAGCAGCTTAGAACAGGGACGGAACACTGAAGCTTTCTTT.

V usage is TRBV11-2 and J usage is TRBJ1-2; no clear D gene. Germline V gene sequence: CDR1 SGHAT, CDR2 FQNNGV. Trimming stripped 3 bases from V and 0 bases from J, with 8 bases between. The CDR3 spans 14 residues. The CDR3 sequence is CASSFHITNYGYTF. In DNA, the CDR3 is TGTGCCAGCAGCTTCCACATCACTAACTATGGCTACACCTTC.

The chain joins TRBV7-9 to TRBJ2-5, with TRBD2 matching over 9 bases. The length of the CDR3 is 16 residues. Unmatched junction bases numbered 11, after V lost 4 bases and J lost 5 bases. The germline gives CDR1 SEHNR, CDR2 FQNEAQ (reference sequence). The CDR3 DNA is TGTGCCAGCAGCTCCGGGATGGCTAGCGGGATGGAGACCCAGTACTTC. This translates into CASSSGMASGMETQYF.

V and J are TRBV7-9 and TRBJ2-3; TRBD1 matches 9 bases. With 0 bases clipped from V and 2 bases from J, the junction kept 6 bases outside the gene matches. Looked up from germline, CDR1 is SEHNR and CDR2 is FQNEAQ (reference sequence). This CDR3 has 17 amino acids. CDR3 bases: TGTGCCAGCAGCTTAGCCAAACAGGGGGCCAACACAGATACGCAGTATTTT. It encodes CASSLAKQGANTDTQYF. Using reference TRBV7-9 and TRBJ2-3 for the parts outside the CDR3, the full variable domain is DTGVSQNPRHKITKRGQNVTFRCDPISEHNRLYWYRQTLGQGPEFLTYFQNEAQLEKSRLLSDRFSAERPKGSFSTLEIQRTEQGDSAMYLCASSLAKQGANTDTQYFGPGTRLTVL.

The chain uses TRBV11-2 and TRBJ1-5; D not resolved. Germline lookup yields CDR1 SGHAT and CDR2 FQNNGV. V dropped 1 base and J dropped 7 bases, with 8 bases sitting between them. This CDR3 is built from 13 residues. The CDR3 region is CASSLGAEQPQHF. As DNA, the CDR3 is TGTGCCAGCAGCTTAGGAGCTGAACAGCCCCAGCATTTT.

The chain uses TRBV20-1 and TRBJ2-7, with D maybe TRBD1 (6 bases). Germline lookup yields CDR1 DFQATT and CDR2 SNEGSKA (reference sequence). The CDR3 extends over 11 amino acids. Trimming pared 6 bases from V and 6 bases from J, leaving 12 bases between. As DNA, the CDR3 is TGCAGTGCGTTACAGGGTTTCGAGCAGTACTTC. Translating it yields CSALQGFEQYF.

The chain couples TRBV7-9 to TRBJ2-5; a possible D gene is TRBD1 (8 bases). V was clipped by 3 bases and J by 1 base, with 24 bases between them. Germline lookup yields CDR1 SEHNR and CDR2 FQNEAQ (reference sequence). This CDR3 contains 19 residues. DNA for the CDR3: TGTGCCAGCAGCTTTCTCCAAAATCCACAGGGGGGGATCCAAGAGACCCAGTACTTC. Amino acids: CASSFLQNPQGGIQETQYF.

This sequence joins TRBV25-1 and TRBJ1-4, with 9 nucleotides matching TRBD1. Looked up from germline, CDR1 is MGHDK and CDR2 is SYGVNS. The trim removed 4 bases at V and 7 bases at J, leaving 7 bases unmatched. The CDR3 extends over 15 amino acids. CDR3 loop: CASSGAGQGGEKLFF. The CDR3 DNA reads as TGTGCCAGCAGTGGAGCGGGACAGGGAGGTGAAAAACTGTTTTTT.

This chain connects TRBV5-6 to TRBJ2-2; TRBD2 is a possible D gene (5 bases). The V gene's germline CDR1 is SGHDT and CDR2 YYEEEE. The CDR3 has 18 residues. The V end was cut by 1 base, the J end by 5 bases, with 21 bases between. CDR3 bases: TGTGCCAGCAGCTTGATCGTGGCGACGGCGGGTGTGACCGGGGAGCTGTTTTTT. Encoded protein: CASSLIVATAGVTGELFF.

This clone has only one observation. V and J are TRBV7-9 and TRBJ2-2; D may be TRBD1 (6 bases). The CDR3 runs to 15 residues. Germline CDR1 and CDR2: SEHNR and FQNEAQ (reference sequence). Trimming cost V 4 bases and J 5 bases, with 14 bases left between them. The CDR3 coding sequence is TGTGCCAGCAGCTCAGCCAGGGGCAGAACCGGGGAGCTGTTTTTT. Translation gives CASSSARGRTGELFF.